Sequencing of this TCR beta chain was carried out in a study of T-cell reconstitution after alpha-beta-depleted transplantation in children. The TCRbeta library incorporated unique molecular identifiers. TCRdb passed the PCR reads through MiXCR, listing each CDR3 protein once. The data hold 90,000 to 100,000 distinct CDR3 sequences, with about 25% observed a single time. This clonotype was seen a few times. Its antigen is undetermined. Study-wide findings and caveats: The study traced high day-60 TCRbeta diversity in some patients to surviving recipient T cells and thymic progenitors. From newly produced T cells came most of the T-cell counts and diversity one year after transplant. Expanded graft clones, several hundred of them, were reportedly the source of alpha-beta T cells about two months after transplant.

V lost 3 bases and J lost 2; bases outside the gene matches: 7. The germline gives CDR1 MDHEN, CDR2 SYDVKM. CDR3 length equals 15 residues. This material consisted of PBMCs, taken before TCRalphabeta/CD19-depleted stem cell transplant. The V gene is TRBV28, the J gene TRBJ2-7; 7 nucleotides line up with TRBD2. This sequence was found in a boy aged 2 to 10 with acute lymphoblastic leukemia, due to receive a stem cell transplant. This CDR3 reads CASSLSSGGAYEQYF. CDR3 coding DNA: TGTGCCAGCAGTTTGTCTAGCGGAGGGGCCTACGAGCAGTACTTC.